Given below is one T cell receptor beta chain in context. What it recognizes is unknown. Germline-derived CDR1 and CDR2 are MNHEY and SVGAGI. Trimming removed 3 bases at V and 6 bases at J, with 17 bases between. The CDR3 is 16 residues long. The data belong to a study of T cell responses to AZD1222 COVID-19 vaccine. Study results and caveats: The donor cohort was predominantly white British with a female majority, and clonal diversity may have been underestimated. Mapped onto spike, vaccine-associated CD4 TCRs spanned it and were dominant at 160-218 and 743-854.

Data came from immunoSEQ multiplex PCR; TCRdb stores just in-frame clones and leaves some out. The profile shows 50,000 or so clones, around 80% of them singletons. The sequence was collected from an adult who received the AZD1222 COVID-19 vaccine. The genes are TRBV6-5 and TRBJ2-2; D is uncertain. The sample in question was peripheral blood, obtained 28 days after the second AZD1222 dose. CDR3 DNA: TGTGCCAGCAGTTATTTTGGCTCCCCGGTCCCCGGGGAGCTGTTTTTT. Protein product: CASSYFGSPVPGELFF.